This T cell receptor beta chain appears in the sequencing data of a study of OX40 agonist ivuxolimab in advanced cancers. From germline, CDR1 is MNHEY and CDR2 SMNVEV (reference sequence). Unmatched junction bases numbered 11, after V lost 8 bases and J lost 6 bases. The CDR3 sequence is 15 residues long. Clones were sequenced by immunoSEQ multiplex PCR, and TCRdb holds only the in-frame ones, with some missing. The sample carries tens of thousands of clones, around 84% recorded once. The clonotype was recovered from an adult with an advanced solid tumor such as melanoma, head and neck, liver or kidney cancer. The rearrangement joins TRBV27 to TRBJ2-1; 9 nucleotides line up with TRBD2. Sample: CD4+ or CD8+ T cells sorted from blood, taken in a trial of the OX40 agonist ivuxolimab. The CDR3 DNA reads as TGTGCCAGCGGGCGTCCGACTAGCGGATTCAATGAGCAGTTCTTC. This translates into CASGRPTSGFNEQFF.